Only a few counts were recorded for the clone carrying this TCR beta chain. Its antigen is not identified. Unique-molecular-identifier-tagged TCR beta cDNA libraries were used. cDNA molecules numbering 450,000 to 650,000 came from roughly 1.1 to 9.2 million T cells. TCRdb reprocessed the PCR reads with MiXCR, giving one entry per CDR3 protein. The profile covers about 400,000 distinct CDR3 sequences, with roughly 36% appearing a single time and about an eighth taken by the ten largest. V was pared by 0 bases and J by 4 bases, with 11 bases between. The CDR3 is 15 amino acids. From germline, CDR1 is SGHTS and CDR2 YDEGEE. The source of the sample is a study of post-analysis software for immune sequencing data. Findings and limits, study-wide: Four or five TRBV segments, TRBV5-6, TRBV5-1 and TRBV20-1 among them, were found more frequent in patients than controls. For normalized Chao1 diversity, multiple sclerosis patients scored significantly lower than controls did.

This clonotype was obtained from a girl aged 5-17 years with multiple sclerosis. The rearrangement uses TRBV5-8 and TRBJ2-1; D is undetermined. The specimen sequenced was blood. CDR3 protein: CASSLGRLPYNEQFF. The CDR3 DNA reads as TGTGCCAGCAGCTTGGGACGCCTACCGTACAATGAGCAGTTCTTC. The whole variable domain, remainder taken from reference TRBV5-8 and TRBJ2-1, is EAGVTQSPTHLIKTRGQQATLRCSPISGHTSVYWYQQALGLGLQFLLWYDEGEERNRGNFPPRFSGRQFPNYSSELNVNALELEDSALYLCASSLGRLPYNEQFFGPGTRLTVL.